This TCR beta chain is drawn from a study of blood T cell repertoires in COVID-19. About the research overall: Sites across the United States, Italy and Spain contributed samples from acute and convalescent COVID-19. PBMCs, B-cell-depleted T cells, or T cells were the source of the cDNA or gDNA that made up the material.

This clone has just one count. In the study's own analysis: Researchers report that nucleated cell counts were estimated from reference gene primer amplification. TCRdb keeps only in-frame clones here, not all; method: immunoSEQ multiplex PCR. V and J calls and clone size are as listed in that table; D and trimming were resolved from the DNA. The sample has 180,000 or so clones, approximately 86% seen once; the top ten hold about 8.2%. Deletions cut 8 bases from V and 3 bases from J, with 14 bases between. The CDR3 runs 13 residues. The germline CDR1 and CDR2 sequences are SQVTM and ANQGSEA. The TCR sequence derives from a man aged 60 to 75 with acute or convalescent COVID-19. The rearrangement uses TRBV29-1 and TRBJ2-4; D is perhaps TRBD2 (6 bases). Sequencing was carried out using peripheral blood. CDR3 in amino acids: CSFASGSKNIQYF. DNA for the CDR3: TGCAGCTTTGCATCCGGGAGCAAAAACATTCAGTACTTC.